This T cell receptor beta chain derives from a study of beta chain features in type 1 diabetes. Of the isolated RNA, all was reverse transcribed, and so the sequenced material was expressed TCRB transcripts. Using immunoSEQ multiplex PCR, the repertoire was profiled, and TCRdb retains in-frame clones only, with some absent. This sample has about 620,000 clones, with 15% to 19% found just once. This clone was detected only a few times. Germline CDR1 reads MGHRA; CDR2 reads YSYEKL. Trimming cost V 4 bases and J 1 base; bases outside gene matches: 1. This CDR3 spans 14 amino acids. The chain combines TRBV4-1 with TRBJ1-1, with TRBD1 matching over 9 bases. This TCR was sampled from a man between 18 and 35 years old in good health. Input material: naive CD4+ T cells from blood. In DNA form, the CDR3 reads TGCGCCAGCAGCCGGGGACAGGGGAACACTGAAGCTTTCTTT. Translating gives CASSRGQGNTEAFF.